This TCR beta chain was sequenced for a study of blood T cell repertoires in COVID-19 (TCRdb year 2020). For the wider study: Collaborator samples came from the United States, Italy and Spain and covered acute and convalescent phases of COVID-19. The material from the prospective study consisted of cDNA or gDNA derived from T cells, B-cell-depleted T cells, or PBMCs. The dataset comprised deeply sampled blood TCRbeta repertoires from subjects exposed to, actively infected with, or recovered from COVID-19. The repertoires were released in a freely available public database intended as a resource for research on the immune response to SARS-CoV-2. Samples came from the ongoing ImmuneRACE study (first 160 participants) plus 1,254 subjects from 6 global collaborators. Nearly every sample came with metadata listing a de-identified subject ID, COVID-19 status, age in years and sex. Where HLA class I and class II types were available, the types were taken from metadata supplied by the sample provider, not from assay-based typing. What the work shows at the level of the full study, not this receptor alone: Clinical and demographic metadata were provided uncurated, with the amount varying by source and participant.

Comment on this clone: The clone's antigen remains unknown. There are no base qualities to consult, and no much larger clone falls within one base.

Participants in the prospective study were enrolled through a virtual design, were aged about 18 to 100 years, and lived in roughly 26 United States geographic areas. To assign participants to cohorts, the prospective study relied on clinical history that participants themselves reported in a screening survey and a study questionnaire. In the prospective study, whole blood, serum and a nasopharyngeal or oropharyngeal swab were collected from each participant by mobile phlebotomists. Participants in the prospective study had the option to provide additional blood draws and questionnaires over an approximately 2-month period. Blood samples from the prospective study were shipped frozen or at room temperature prior to DNA extraction. CDR1 LNHNV and CDR2 YYDKDF were looked up in the germline V gene (reference sequence). Trimming accounts for 4 bases at V and 1 base at J, while the number of junction bases matched to no gene is 14. From the cysteine through the phenylalanine, the CDR3 covers 19 amino acids. Only CDR3 DNA remains: 57 bases, in frame from the first base.

TCRbeta CDR3 regions were amplified from genomic DNA by means of the immunoSEQ Assay, a bias-controlled multiplex PCR. In the paper's pipeline: Within the assay, amplification of reference gene primers was used to estimate how many nucleated cells each sample contained. To quantify the absolute abundance of each unique TCRbeta CDR3 rearrangement, sequence reads were collapsed and filtered. For each sample, productive Simpson clonality was calculated as the square root of Simpson's diversity index over productive rearrangements. Entries here come from immuneACCESS through TCRdb and include only in-frame sequences with V and J called. Some clones fail to appear in such tables; in the studies checked, an unresolved V gene covers under half of the shortfall, and the cause of the remainder is unknown. The DNA gave D and trimming, while V, J and clone size come from that table. Present in this sample are around 450,000 clones, 70% to 90% of which were seen just once. Together, the top ten hold approximately 2% of the sample.

This receptor was obtained from a woman aged 18-29 years with acute COVID-19. The V and J segments used are TRBV15 and TRBJ2-5, and TRBD2 aligns with 11 junction nucleotides. Sequencing was done on a sample of PBMCs or T cells enriched from blood (not recorded which). The CDR3 has the sequence CATSNPRTGTSGPQETQYF. The nucleotide sequence reads TGTGCCACCAGCAACCCGCGGACTGGGACTAGCGGCCCCCAAGAGACCCAGTACTTC.